This TCR beta chain was sequenced in a study of vaccination and CD4 T cells after COVID-19. Details on this clonotype: Antigen unknown.

Germline values: CDR1 DFQATT, CDR2 SNEGSKA (reference sequence). Losses at the gene ends were 5 bases for V and 0 bases for J; bases not matched to a gene: 7. The CDR3 sequence is 15 residues long. Treatment noted: roughly 11-day PBMC culture with coronavirus spike peptide pools or control peptides (ViraFEST assay). An Oncomine TCR Beta short-read assay was used to sequence the DNA from cultured CD4+ T cells. TCRdb re-called the PCR reads with MiXCR, one entry per CDR3 protein. The data show 12,000 to 15,000 distinct CDR3 sequences, with about 29% seen just once and approximately 22% held by the top ten.

The sequenced material came from cultured CD4+ T cells from blood. The chain combines TRBV20-1 with TRBJ1-5, with 7 nucleotides matching TRBD1. This receptor was obtained from a human donor with COVID-19. This CDR3 reads CSAGGQTYSNQPQHF. CDR3 DNA sequence: TGCAGTGCTGGGGGACAGACTTATAGCAATCAGCCCCAGCATTTT.